The 22 T cell receptor beta chains given below trace back to one sample, sequenced in a study of blood T cell repertoires in COVID-19. TCRdb keeps only in-frame clones here, not all; method: immunoSEQ multiplex PCR. Here the sample spans a few hundred thousand clones, approximately 83% being singletons. The material sequenced was PBMCs or T cells enriched from blood (not recorded which). Receptors originate from a man aged 25 to 40 who had recovered from COVID-19.

The gene calls are TRBV6-6 and TRBJ2-1; a possible D gene is TRBD2 (5 bases). In germline, CDR1 is MNHNY, CDR2 SVGAGI (reference sequence). V was trimmed by 5 bases and J by 1 base, leaving 18 bases between them. This CDR3 has 17 residues. The CDR3 coding sequence is TGTGCCAGCAGTCCGAGTAGCCTGCGGGCTTCCTACAATGAGCAGTTCTTC. Translating gives CASSPSSLRASYNEQFF.

The genes are TRBV3-1 (or the pseudogene TRBV3-2) and TRBJ1-1; 10 positions match TRBD1. There are 16 residues in the CDR3. J was trimmed by 4 bases and V by 4 bases; bases with no gene match: 9. From germline, CDR1 is LGHDT and CDR2 YNNKEL (reference sequence). CDR3 in DNA: TGTGCCAGCAGCCCCCGGACAGGGGGGGGGAGCACTGAAGCTTTCTTT. This translates into CASSPRTGGGSTEAFF.

This sequence joins TRBV6-2 or TRBV6-3 and TRBJ1-6, with 9 bases that match TRBD1. The CDR3 loop spans 13 amino acids. Per the germline V gene, CDR1 is MNHEY and CDR2 is SVGEGT. V lost 6 bases and J lost 10; bases outside the gene matches: 4. The CDR3 protein is CASSRTGESPLHF. The CDR3 DNA reads TGTGCCAGCAGCCGGACAGGGGAGTCACCCCTCCACTTT.

This clone was detected only once. One end of the junction does not line up with germline, which may come from a read error. The chain couples TRBV18 to TRBJ2-5; 7 nucleotides match TRBD1. In germline, CDR1 is KGHSH, CDR2 LQKENI. This CDR3 contains 14 residues. The CDR3 spells CASSPQQGYETQYF. The CDR3 coding sequence is TGTGCCAGCTCGCCACAACAGGGGTACGAGACCCAGTACTTC.

The V and J genes are TRBV20-1 and TRBJ1-6; 10 bases fit TRBD1. Germline V gives CDR1 DFQATT, CDR2 SNEGSKA (reference sequence). V shed 3 bases, J shed 10 bases, and the junction held 6 bases outside the gene matches. This CDR3 has 14 amino acids. The CDR3 bases are TGCAGTGCTAGTTCGGGACAGGGGTCCTCACCCCTCCACTTT. Amino acids: CSASSGQGSSPLHF.

Details on this clone: This CDR3 is missing its conserved last phenylalanine or tryptophan, likely due to a read error. The DNA is left out, because the CDR3 cannot be placed on it with certainty; the CDR3 is given as TCRdb lists it. The rearrangement joins TRBV4-3 to TRBJ2-7; TRBD1 is the table's D call and was not checked against the DNA. Germline-derived CDR1 and CDR2 are LGHNA and YSLEER. The CDR3 spans 9 residues, counting both ends. The CDR3 region is CASGNLDRE.

The chain uses TRBV13 and TRBJ2-2; TRBD1 agrees at 10 bases. Germline CDR1 PRHDT, CDR2 FYEKMQ (reference sequence). CDR3 length equals 17 residues. With 0 bases clipped from V and 3 bases from J, the junction kept 4 bases outside the gene matches. CDR3 coding DNA: TGTGCCAGCAGCTTAGGTGCGGGACAGGGGTACACCGGGGAGCTGTTTTTT. This sequence encodes CASSLGAGQGYTGELFF.

This chain joins TRBV30 and TRBJ2-1, with 9 positions matching TRBD2. In germline, CDR1 is GTSNPN, CDR2 SVGIG (reference sequence). The CDR3 runs to 15 residues. Losses at the gene ends were 1 base for V and 4 bases for J; bases not matched to a gene: 5. CDR3 loop: CAWSGGLAYYNEQFF. Here the CDR3 DNA reads TGTGCCTGGAGTGGTGGACTAGCGTATTACAATGAGCAGTTCTTC.

The CDR3, as DNA: TGTGCCAGTAGTGGATGGTCGCTGAGGTCGAACACCGGGGAGCTGTTTTTT. Protein: CASSGWSLRSNTGELFF. The V gene is TRBV19, the J gene TRBJ2-2, with unresolved D. Trimming took 5 bases from V and 0 from J, leaving 16 bases between them. In germline, CDR1 is LNHDA, CDR2 SQIVND (reference sequence). The CDR3 is 17 amino acids.

The chain has TRBV28 and TRBJ2-6; D possibly corresponds to TRBD1 (5 bases). Germline CDR1 MDHEN, CDR2 SYDVKM. V lost 8 bases to trimming and J lost 2 bases, with 16 bases between them. The CDR3 is 16 residues long. The CDR3 DNA reads TGTGCCAGCCAATCGGTAGGGGTCCCTGGGGCCAACGTCCTGACTTTC. Protein product: CASQSVGVPGANVLTF. The complete variable domain, with remaining parts taken from reference TRBV28 and TRBJ2-6, reads DVKVTQSSRYLVKRTGEKVFLECVQDMDHENMFWYRQDPGLGLRLIYFSYDVKMKEKGDIPEGYSVSREKKERFSLILESASTNQTSMYLCASQSVGVPGANVLTFGAGSRLTVL.

This chain joins TRBV5-1 and TRBJ1-3, with 9 positions matching TRBD1. The junction had 5 bases not matched to a gene; V was cut back by 4 bases and J by 3 bases. Germline values: CDR1 SGHRS, CDR2 YFSETQ. The length of the CDR3 is 15 residues. The CDR3 sequence: CASSIGQGSGNTIYF. For the CDR3, the DNA is TGCGCCAGCAGCATCGGACAGGGGAGTGGAAACACCATATATTTT.

DNA for the CDR3: TGTGCCAGCAGCCTCATTCAGGGCTACAATGAGCAGTTCTTC. Translated: CASSLIQGYNEQFF. The gene calls are TRBV7-2 and TRBJ2-1; D possibly corresponds to TRBD1 (5 bases). Germline assignment: CDR1 SGHTA and CDR2 FQGNSA. The V gene lost 5 bases and the J gene lost 3 bases, with 11 bases spanning the gap. The CDR3 loop spans 14 amino acids.

This sequence joins TRBV27 and TRBJ1-3; D gene unclear. V was cut by 4 bases and J by 2 bases, with 9 bases left in between. The germline CDR1 and CDR2 sequences are MNHEY and SMNVEV (reference sequence). CDR3 size: 14 residues. The CDR3 region is CASSSAGTGNTIYF. The CDR3 DNA reads TGTGCCAGCAGTTCCGCCGGGACTGGAAACACCATATATTTT.

The chain links TRBV7-3 to TRBJ2-1; D unresolved. The CDR3 extends over 15 amino acids. Trimming removed 3 bases from V and 3 bases from J, with 12 bases in between. Germline loops: CDR1 SGHTA, CDR2 FQGTGA. The CDR3 protein is CASSFPRPYYNEQFF. CDR3 sequence (DNA): TGTGCCAGCAGCTTCCCCAGGCCTTACTACAATGAGCAGTTCTTC.

V usage is TRBV20-1 and J usage is TRBJ2-7; D uncertain. Trimming removed 1 base from V and 4 bases from J, with 5 bases in between. The CDR3 totals 11 residues. The germline CDR1 and CDR2 sequences are DFQATT and SNEGSKA (reference sequence). CDR3 amino acids: CSARVMYEQYF. In nucleotides, the CDR3 is TGCAGTGCTAGAGTTATGTACGAGCAGTACTTC.

The chain's CDR3 is CASSPGLNTGELFF. CDR3 bases: TGTGCCAGCAGCCCGGGACTGAACACCGGGGAGCTGTTTTTT. The chain combines TRBV7-2 with TRBJ2-2; tentative D call: TRBD2 (6 bases). Germline V CDR1 and CDR2: SGHTA, FQGNSA. The CDR3 totals 14 residues. The V end was cut by 5 bases, the J end by 1 base, with 8 bases between.

The rearrangement uses TRBV30 and TRBJ1-5; TRBD1 aligns across 7 bases. CDR3 length equals 16 residues. CDR1 is GTSNPN and CDR2 is SVGIG in the germline V gene (reference sequence). The trim removed 1 base at V and 4 bases at J, leaving 10 bases unmatched. In DNA form, the CDR3 reads TGTGCCTGGAGTGCCTGGGGAAAGGGGGCTAATCAGCCCCAGCATTTT. This sequence encodes CAWSAWGKGANQPQHF.

The CDR3: CASSLRSGGTADTQYF. CDR3 sequence (DNA): TGTGCCAGCAGCCTCCGAAGCGGGGGGACCGCAGATACGCAGTATTTT. The chain has TRBV7-2 and TRBJ2-3; 9 nucleotides line up with TRBD2. CDR1 SGHTA and CDR2 FQGNSA come from the germline V gene. The CDR3 covers 16 residues. J lost 4 bases, V lost 5 bases, and 10 bases had no gene match.

The chain has TRBV30 and TRBJ2-7, with TRBD1 identical over 9 bases. The CDR3 covers 15 residues. The V segment lost 3 bases and the J segment 0 bases; nucleotides outside the gene matches: 6. In germline, CDR1 is GTSNPN, CDR2 SVGIG (reference sequence). The CDR3 spells CAWRAGTGSSYEQYF. The DNA of the CDR3 is TGTGCCTGGAGAGCCGGGACAGGGAGCTCCTACGAGCAGTACTTC.

This sequence joins TRBV6-2 or TRBV6-3 and TRBJ1-5; D is possibly TRBD1 (6 bases). The CDR3 runs to 15 residues. Germline CDR1 and CDR2: MNHEY and SVGEGT. V was pared by 5 bases and J by 6 bases, with 17 bases between. This CDR3 reads CASSTQGLAIQPQHF. The CDR3 DNA reads as TGTGCCAGCAGTACCCAGGGGTTGGCAATTCAGCCCCAGCATTTT.

CDR3 residues: CASTSQQGSEAFF. The CDR3 region has the DNA TGCGCCAGCACCAGCCAGCAGGGCTCTGAAGCTTTCTTT. This chain connects TRBV5-1 to TRBJ1-1; a weak D match, TRBD1 (5 bases). Germline V CDR1 and CDR2: SGHRS, YFSETQ. The CDR3 totals 13 residues. V was pared by 6 bases and J by 6 bases, with 15 bases between.

V is TRBV5-1 and J is TRBJ2-3, with D perhaps TRBD1 (6 bases). Trimming took off 4 bases at V and 5 bases at J, with 14 bases between the two ends. The CDR3 covers 14 residues. CDR1 and CDR2 from the germline V gene are SGHRS and YFSETQ. CDR3 region: CASSKQGIRDTQYF. CDR3 nucleotides: TGCGCCAGCAGCAAACAGGGTATTAGAGATACGCAGTATTTT. Full variable domain (outside the CDR3, taken from reference TRBV5-1 and TRBJ2-3): KAGVTQTPRYLIKTRGQQVTLSCSPISGHRSVSWYQQTPGQGLQFLFEYFSETQRNKGNFPGRFSGRQFSNSRSEMNVSTLELGDSALYLCASSKQGIRDTQYFGPGTRLTVL.